Below are 25 T cell receptor beta chains sequenced from a single sample in a study of blood T cell repertoires in COVID-19. Measured with immunoSEQ multiplex PCR; TCRdb has only the in-frame clones, and not every one. The sample holds more than 150,000 clones, about 90% seen once. What was sequenced was peripheral blood. Receptors originate from a man between 65 and 85 years old with active or convalescent COVID-19.

Comments on this clone: The sample has other DNA sequences that encode this CDR3 too. The V and J genes are TRBV7-2 and TRBJ1-3; D gene uncertain. The V and J ends lost 1 base and 1 base respectively, with 5 bases between them. The CDR3 totals 14 residues. Germline lookup yields CDR1 SGHTA and CDR2 FQGNSA. CDR3 bases: TGTGCCAGCAGCTTAGACTATTCTGGAAACACCATATATTTT. As protein: CASSLDYSGNTIYF.

The chain joins TRBV19 to TRBJ2-1; D call uncertain. V dropped 0 bases and J dropped 0 bases, with 9 bases sitting between them. CDR1 is LNHDA, CDR2 SQIVND, per germline (reference sequence). CDR3 size: 16 residues. CDR3 residues: CASSIDSPSSYNEQFF. CDR3 DNA: TGTGCCAGTAGTATAGATAGCCCCAGCTCCTACAATGAGCAGTTCTTC.

The CDR3 bases are TGTGCCAGTAGTAGGACGGCGCGGGGTAATGAAAAACTGTTTTTT. Its protein is CASSRTARGNEKLFF. The chain uses TRBV19 and TRBJ1-4; D not resolved. Germline assignment: CDR1 LNHDA and CDR2 SQIVND (reference sequence). This CDR3 is built from 15 residues. Trimming shortened V by 4 bases and J by 4 bases, and 13 bases separated the two germline ends.

The chain couples TRBV7-9 to TRBJ2-5; D possibly corresponds to TRBD2 (6 bases). Germline V gives CDR1 SEHNR, CDR2 FQNEAQ (reference sequence). The CDR3 sequence is 15 residues long. V lost 1 base and J 5 bases, leaving 14 bases between the germline ends. The chain's CDR3 is CASSLVSLATETQYF. CDR3 nucleotide sequence: TGTGCCAGCAGCTTAGTAAGTCTAGCGACCGAGACCCAGTACTTC.

The chain recombines TRBV7-2 with TRBJ2-7, with TRBD2 identical over 10 bases. The CDR3 loop spans 17 amino acids. Germline V gene lookup returns CDR1 SGHTA and CDR2 FQGNSA. Trimming at V came to 3 bases and at J to 6 bases, leaving 14 bases not matched to a gene. CDR3 nucleotides: TGTGCCAGCAGCTTCTTACCCACCTCTAGCGGGGGCTCCGAGCAGTACTTC. Its protein product is CASSFLPTSSGGSEQYF.

V and J are TRBV30 and TRBJ1-6; D gene unclear. The germline V and J ends were trimmed by 3 bases and 6 bases, with 9 bases remaining between them. This CDR3 comprises 13 residues. Germline V CDR1 and CDR2: GTSNPN, SVGIG (reference sequence). CDR3 sequence: CAWRRLGNSPLHF. CDR3 in DNA: TGTGCCTGGAGGAGGCTAGGTAATTCACCCCTCCACTTT.

V usage is TRBV28 and J usage is TRBJ1-5, with D perhaps TRBD1 (5 bases). This CDR3 comprises 15 residues. CDR1 is MDHEN, CDR2 SYDVKM, per germline. V was cut by 2 bases and J by 2 bases, with 10 bases left in between. CDR3 loop: CASSLGGGGNQPQHF. The CDR3 nucleotides are TGTGCCAGCAGTTTAGGGGGGGGTGGCAATCAGCCCCAGCATTTT.

This chain uses TRBV7-2 with TRBJ2-4; 8 bases map to TRBD1. J was trimmed by 5 bases and V by 6 bases; bases with no gene match: 12. CDR3 length equals 16 residues. Germline CDR1 SGHTA, CDR2 FQGNSA. CDR3 nucleotide sequence: TGTGCCAGCAGTTTGAGATTGACAGGGGTGCAAAACATTCAGTACTTC. This codes for CASSLRLTGVQNIQYF.

The V call is TRBV28, the J call TRBJ2-5; 13 nucleotides match TRBD2. CDR3 length: 15 amino acids. With 6 bases clipped from V and 2 bases from J, the junction kept 3 bases outside the gene matches. Germline CDR1 reads MDHEN; CDR2 reads SYDVKM. As DNA, the CDR3 is TGTGCCAGCAGACTAGCGGGAGGGAGGCAAGAGACCCAGTACTTC. The encoded protein is CASRLAGGRQETQYF.

The chain couples TRBV4-3 to TRBJ1-2; maybe TRBD1 (6 bases). Trimming stripped 0 bases from V and 4 bases from J, with 9 bases between. CDR1 LGHNA and CDR2 YSLEER come from the germline V gene. CDR3 length: 14 amino acids. CDR3 sequence (DNA): TGCGCCAGCAGCCAAGACAGGGGCCTCTATGGCTACACCTTC. Protein: CASSQDRGLYGYTF.

This chain connects TRBV27 to TRBJ1-2; perhaps TRBD1 as D (6 bases). Trimming removed 5 bases from V and 8 bases from J, with 18 bases in between. CDR3 length equals 14 residues. Germline CDR1 reads MNHEY; CDR2 reads SMNVEV (reference sequence). CDR3 loop: CASSVLRRGAGYTF. CDR3 bases: TGTGCCAGCAGTGTTCTCCGACGGGGGGCCGGCTACACCTTC.

The chain links TRBV18 to TRBJ1-2, with TRBD1 as a possible D gene (5 bases). The CDR3 loop spans 16 amino acids. Germline lookup yields CDR1 KGHSH and CDR2 LQKENI. V was shortened by 1 base and J by 1 base, with 13 bases between the two germline ends. The CDR3 is CASSPLPGGGNYGYTF. The CDR3 DNA sequence: TGTGCCAGCTCACCACTCCCGGGGGGTGGTAACTATGGCTACACCTTC.

The CDR3 sequence: CASSLRVAGGETQYF. As DNA, the CDR3 is TGCGCCAGCAGCTTGAGAGTAGCGGGAGGGGAGACCCAGTACTTC. V and J are TRBV5-1 and TRBJ2-5, with 11 bases fitting TRBD2. V lost 1 base to trimming and J lost 5 bases; unmatched junction nucleotides: 4. CDR3 length: 15 residues. The germline V gene has CDR1 SGHRS and CDR2 YFSETQ.

The chain combines TRBV5-1 with TRBJ1-2; 8 bases align to TRBD1. The CDR3 sequence is 16 residues long. Germline V lookup: CDR1 SGHRS, CDR2 YFSETQ. The junction had 11 bases not matched to a gene; V was cut back by 0 bases and J by 7 bases. CDR3 sequence (DNA): TGCGCCAGCAGCTTGGCTGGCCAGGGGGCCCTCTTTGGCTACACCTTC. Translating it yields CASSLAGQGALFGYTF.

The CDR3: CASSHGTGYEQYF. The DNA for the CDR3 is TGTGCCAGCAGCCACGGGACTGGCTACGAGCAGTACTTC. This rearrangement joins TRBV7-3 to TRBJ2-7; D possibly corresponds to TRBD2 (6 bases). Between the trimmed V and J ends, which lost 5 bases and 3 bases, there was a span of 11 bases. The CDR3 spans 13 residues. Germline CDR1 is SGHTA and CDR2 is FQGTGA. The variable domain in full, completed from reference TRBV7-3 and TRBJ2-7, reads GAGVSQTPSNKVTEKGKYVELRCDPISGHTALYWYRQSLGQGPEFLIYFQGTGAADDSGLPNDRFFAVRPEGSVSTLKIQRTERGDSAVYLCASSHGTGYEQYFGPGTRLTVT.

The chain links TRBV5-6 to TRBJ1-5; possible D gene TRBD1, 6 bases. The CDR3 spans 15 residues. Germline CDR1 SGHDT, CDR2 YYEEEE. Deletions cut 1 base from V and 0 bases from J, with 8 bases between. CDR3 loop: CASSLRQVSNQPQHF. The DNA for the CDR3 is TGTGCCAGCAGCTTGCGACAGGTTAGCAATCAGCCCCAGCATTTT.

V is TRBV5-1 and J is TRBJ1-5; D might be TRBD1 (5 bases). V was trimmed by 0 bases and J by 7 bases, leaving 11 bases between them. Germline CDR1 SGHRS, CDR2 YFSETQ. The CDR3 loop spans 14 amino acids. The CDR3 is CASSLAGKGQPQHF. The CDR3, as DNA: TGCGCCAGCAGCTTGGCAGGGAAAGGCCAGCCCCAGCATTTT.

The gene calls are TRBV5-1 and TRBJ1-1; 7 bases match TRBD1. This CDR3 has 16 amino acids. In germline, CDR1 is SGHRS, CDR2 YFSETQ. The ends lost 0 bases at V and 8 bases at J; junction bases unmatched: 13. For the CDR3, the DNA is TGCGCCAGCAGCTTGGCTCTTAAGACAGGGCGCCTCGAAGCTTTCTTT. Protein product: CASSLALKTGRLEAFF. Based on the CDR3 plus reference TRBV5-1 and TRBJ1-1, the full variable domain is KAGVTQTPRYLIKTRGQQVTLSCSPISGHRSVSWYQQTPGQGLQFLFEYFSETQRNKGNFPGRFSGRQFSNSRSEMNVSTLELGDSALYLCASSLALKTGRLEAFFGQGTRLTVV.

The rearrangement uses TRBV7-2 and TRBJ2-7; a weak D match, TRBD1 (6 bases). CDR3 length: 13 residues. Germline CDR1 SGHTA, CDR2 FQGNSA. The V end was cut by 3 bases, the J end by 6 bases, with 12 bases between. In DNA, the CDR3 is TGTGCCAGCAGCTTTGGGCTAGGGGGCGAGCAGTACTTC. Protein sequence: CASSFGLGGEQYF.

This clone appeared once. The chain links TRBV9 to TRBJ2-7; 7 bases are a match to TRBD1. In germline, CDR1 is SGDLS, CDR2 YYNGEE. The CDR3 loop spans 15 amino acids. J gave up 2 bases and V 4 bases, and 9 bases lay outside the gene matches. The CDR3 DNA sequence: TGTGCCAGCAGCCTGGGACAGCTACCCACCTACGAGCAGTACTTC. Translating gives CASSLGQLPTYEQYF.

This chain connects TRBV5-1 to TRBJ2-7; 7 bases align to TRBD2. Losses at the gene ends were 0 bases for V and 6 bases for J; bases not matched to a gene: 6. The length of the CDR3 is 14 residues. Germline V CDR1 and CDR2: SGHRS, YFSETQ. The CDR3 sequence is CASSLDGRGGEQYF. CDR3 DNA sequence: TGCGCCAGCAGCTTGGATGGGAGGGGTGGCGAGCAGTACTTC. Combining the CDR3 with reference TRBV5-1 and TRBJ2-7 gives the whole variable domain KAGVTQTPRYLIKTRGQQVTLSCSPISGHRSVSWYQQTPGQGLQFLFEYFSETQRNKGNFPGRFSGRQFSNSRSEMNVSTLELGDSALYLCASSLDGRGGEQYFGPGTRLTVT.

This rearrangement joins TRBV12-3 or TRBV12-4 to TRBJ1-3; TRBD1 aligns across 9 bases. This CDR3 has 13 residues. Losses at the gene ends were 5 bases for V and 9 bases for J; bases not matched to a gene: 5. The CDR3 DNA reads TGTGCCAGCAGTCCGGGACAGGGAGCCACCATATATTTT. Its protein is CASSPGQGATIYF.

The chain links TRBV28 to TRBJ1-2; D is undetermined. V lost 2 bases and J 4 bases, leaving 17 bases between the germline ends. CDR1 and CDR2 (germline): MDHEN, SYDVKM. This CDR3 has 16 amino acids. CDR3 DNA: TGTGCCAGCAGTTTAACCCCCGGAGGGCCCGGCTATGGCTACACCTTC. It yields the protein CASSLTPGGPGYGYTF.

The chain links TRBV18 to TRBJ2-1, with 8 positions matching TRBD2. CDR3 size: 15 residues. Germline V lookup: CDR1 KGHSH, CDR2 LQKENI. V dropped 3 bases and J dropped 5; count of bases not matched to a gene: 6. CDR3 in amino acids: CASSPGLGVDNEQFF. DNA of the CDR3: TGTGCCAGCTCACCGGGACTAGGGGTAGACAATGAGCAGTTCTTC.

The rearrangement joins TRBV5-1 to TRBJ1-3; tentatively, D is TRBD1 (5 bases). Germline V gene sequence: CDR1 SGHRS, CDR2 YFSETQ. The CDR3 contains 16 residues. Trimming pared 4 bases from V and 2 bases from J, leaving 16 bases between. The CDR3 DNA reads TGCGCCAGCAGCCATGGGGAAGCAGGGCCTGGAAACACCATATATTTT. Amino acid sequence: CASSHGEAGPGNTIYF.